The 16 T cell receptor beta chains given below trace back to one sample, sequenced in a study of shared clonotypes between healthy human individuals. The assay was immunoSEQ multiplex PCR, and TCRdb's table has in-frame clones only and misses some. The table records approximately 1.1 million clones, more than 75% of them present only once. Sequencing input: memory CD4+ T cells from PBMCs. Sample subset: CD45RA-negative fraction. The origin of the receptors is a man aged 18 to 29 in good health. Some clones in this sample may be carry-over from other donors' samples.

This clone appeared a single time. This chain connects TRBV10-3 to TRBJ2-7, with 11 positions matching TRBD2. Trimming cost V 5 bases and J 5 bases; bases outside gene matches: 8. Germline V gene lookup returns CDR1 ENHRY and CDR2 SYGVKD. The CDR3 totals 15 residues. CDR3 in DNA: TGTGCCATCAGTTTAACTAGCGGGAGTATACACGAGCAGTACTTC. Its translation is CAISLTSGSIHEQYF.

V and J are TRBV27 and TRBJ2-2; 7 nucleotides align to TRBD2. After removal of 2 bases from V and 6 bases from J, the junction contained 6 bases not matched to a gene. This CDR3 is 15 amino acids long. Per the germline V gene, CDR1 is MNHEY and CDR2 is SMNVEV (reference sequence). CDR3 in amino acids: CASSLGPGGSGELFF. CDR3 nucleotide sequence: TGTGCCAGCAGTTTAGGGCCGGGAGGCTCCGGGGAGCTGTTTTTT.

Turning to this clone: The same CDR3 can be traced to other DNA sequences in this sample. This chain connects TRBV15 to TRBJ2-7, with TRBD1 matching over 7 bases. This CDR3 spans 13 amino acids. The trim removed 3 bases at V and 2 bases at J, leaving 1 base unmatched. Germline V gene sequence: CDR1 LNHNV, CDR2 YYDKDF (reference sequence). Here the CDR3 DNA reads TGTGCCACCAGCAGGGACAGGACCTACGAGCAGTACTTC. Protein sequence: CATSRDRTYEQYF.

This sequence joins TRBV7-2 and TRBJ1-2; the D gene is possibly TRBD1 (5 bases). The length of the CDR3 is 14 residues. V shed 1 base and J shed 4 bases, with 10 bases lying between them. Germline V lookup: CDR1 SGHTA, CDR2 FQGNSA. The CDR3 here is CASSLVGGTYGYTF. The DNA of the CDR3 is TGTGCCAGCAGCTTAGTTGGGGGGACCTATGGCTACACCTTC.

The V and J genes are TRBV29-1 and TRBJ2-3; D ambiguous. The CDR3 sequence is 14 residues long. Trimming removed 4 bases from V and 0 bases from J, with 11 bases in between. Per germline, CDR1 SQVTM and CDR2 ANQGSEA. The CDR3 spells CSVVRQSSTDTQYF. The CDR3 DNA reads TGCAGCGTTGTGAGGCAATCTAGCACAGATACGCAGTATTTT.

Note on this clone: Compared with germline, one end of the junction differs, possibly owing to a read error. This chain connects TRBV4-3 to TRBJ2-1, with 8 bases that match TRBD2. The CDR3 totals 15 residues. From germline, CDR1 is LGHNA and CDR2 YSLEER. DNA for the CDR3: TGCGCCAGCAGACAAGCGGCTAGCGGGCGTGGTGAGCAGTTCTTC. This codes for CASRQAASGRGEQFF.

CDR3 in amino acids: CASSLNAGGQDTQYF. In DNA, the CDR3 is TGTGCCAGCAGCTTAAACGCGGGAGGTCAAGATACGCAGTATTTT. This chain joins TRBV7-3 and TRBJ2-3, with 8 bases identical to TRBD2. This CDR3 is built from 15 residues. J lost 5 bases, V lost 1 base, and 5 bases had no gene match. In germline, CDR1 is SGHTA, CDR2 FQGTGA.

V and J are TRBV11-2 and TRBJ1-3; tentative D call: TRBD1 (6 bases). Between the trimmed V and J ends, which lost 9 bases and 4 bases, there was a span of 13 bases. This CDR3 comprises 13 residues. Germline V gene sequence: CDR1 SGHAT, CDR2 FQNNGV. The CDR3: CASHREYGNTIYF. DNA for the CDR3: TGTGCCAGTCACAGGGAGTACGGAAACACCATATATTTT.

The V call is TRBV27, the J call TRBJ1-1; D remains unclear. The CDR3 is made up of 13 amino acids. Between the trimmed V and J ends, which lost 7 bases and 0 bases, there was a span of 9 bases. Germline lookup yields CDR1 MNHEY and CDR2 SMNVEV (reference sequence). The CDR3 spells CASNSRVNTEAFF. CDR3 in DNA: TGTGCCAGCAACTCAAGGGTGAACACTGAAGCTTTCTTT.

A note on this clone: The same CDR3 arises from other DNA sequences in this sample as well. The chain is built from TRBV5-1 and TRBJ2-3; D gene uncertain. The length of the CDR3 is 15 residues. CDR1 is SGHRS, CDR2 YFSETQ, per germline. Trimming shortened V by 0 bases and J by 3 bases, and 11 bases separated the two germline ends. The CDR3 region has the DNA TGCGCCAGCAGCTTGGCCCCGGTTGGTACAGATACGCAGTATTTT. It codes for CASSLAPVGTDTQYF.

Comment on this clone: This sample also contains other DNA sequences that code for the same CDR3. This sequence joins TRBV7-8 and TRBJ1-1; 9 positions match TRBD1. J lost 3 bases, V lost 2 bases, and 1 base had no gene match. Germline values: CDR1 SGHVS, CDR2 FQNEAQ. The CDR3 runs to 14 residues. CDR3 residues: CASSLRDRDTEAFF. Written as DNA, the CDR3 is TGTGCCAGCAGCTTAAGGGACAGGGACACTGAAGCTTTCTTT.

This chain uses TRBV28 with TRBJ2-7; D possibly corresponds to TRBD1 (5 bases). This CDR3 spans 14 amino acids. V lost 5 bases and J lost 12, with 23 bases in between. Germline-derived CDR1 and CDR2 are MDHEN and SYDVKM. The CDR3 nucleotides read TGTGCCAGCAGTCCCCCCACCAGACAGAGCCGGCCGTACTTC. The encoded protein is CASSPPTRQSRPYF.

The rearrangement uses TRBV5-6 and TRBJ2-1, with D possibly being TRBD2 (5 bases). Per germline, CDR1 SGHDT and CDR2 YYEEEE. V lost 0 bases and J lost 0, with 7 bases in between. The CDR3 spans 15 residues. The CDR3: CASSLGLASYNEQFF. CDR3 nucleotide sequence: TGTGCCAGCAGCTTGGGCCTAGCCTCCTACAATGAGCAGTTCTTC. The variable domain in full, with the rest retrieved from reference TRBV5-6 and TRBJ2-1, is DAGVTQSPTHLIKTRGQQVTLRCSPKSGHDTVSWYQQALGQGPQFIFQYYEEEERQRGNFPDRFSGHQFPNYSSELNVNALLLGDSALYLCASSLGLASYNEQFFGPGTRLTVL.

This chain connects TRBV6-5 to TRBJ1-1; TRBD1 is a possible D gene (5 bases). This CDR3 is 15 amino acids long. Germline V lookup: CDR1 MNHEY, CDR2 SVGAGI. The V gene lost 3 bases and the J gene lost 8 bases, with 19 bases spanning the gap. The CDR3 is CASSYRPPREGEAFF. In DNA, the CDR3 is TGTGCCAGCAGTTATCGTCCCCCCCGCGAGGGGGAAGCTTTCTTT.

The chain is built from TRBV7-3 and TRBJ2-5; 8 nucleotides agree with TRBD1. Germline-derived CDR1 and CDR2 are SGHTA and FQGTGA. The V gene end was trimmed by 1 base and the J gene end by 4 bases; junction bases not matched to a gene: 2. CDR3 length: 14 residues. CDR3 in DNA: TGTGCCAGCAGCTTAAGCGGACAGGGAGAGACCCAGTACTTC. Translating it yields CASSLSGQGETQYF. The full variable domain, completed using reference TRBV7-3 and TRBJ2-5, is GAGVSQTPSNKVTEKGKYVELRCDPISGHTALYWYRQSLGQGPEFLIYFQGTGAADDSGLPNDRFFAVRPEGSVSTLKIQRTERGDSAVYLCASSLSGQGETQYFGPGTRLLVL.

In its sample, this clone was seen a few times. Distinct nucleotide sequences in the sample also encode this CDR3. This chain uses TRBV9 with TRBJ2-3; D remains ambiguous. This CDR3 has 14 residues. The V and J ends lost 0 bases and 1 base respectively, with 6 bases between them. Germline loops: CDR1 SGDLS, CDR2 YYNGEE. The CDR3 protein is CASSVVPGTDTQYF. The CDR3 DNA is TGTGCCAGCAGCGTAGTTCCAGGCACAGATACGCAGTATTTT.